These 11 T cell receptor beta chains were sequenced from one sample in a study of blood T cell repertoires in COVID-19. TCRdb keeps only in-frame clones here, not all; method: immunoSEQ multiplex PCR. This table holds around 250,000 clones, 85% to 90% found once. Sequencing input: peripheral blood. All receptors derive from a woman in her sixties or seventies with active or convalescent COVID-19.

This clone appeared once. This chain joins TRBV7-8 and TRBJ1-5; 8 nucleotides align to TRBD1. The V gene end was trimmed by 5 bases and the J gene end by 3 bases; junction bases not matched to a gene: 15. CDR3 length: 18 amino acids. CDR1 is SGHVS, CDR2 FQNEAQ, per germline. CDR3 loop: CASSHTPGTGSLNQPQHF. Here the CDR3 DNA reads TGTGCCAGCAGCCATACTCCCGGGACAGGAAGTCTCAATCAGCCCCAGCATTTT.

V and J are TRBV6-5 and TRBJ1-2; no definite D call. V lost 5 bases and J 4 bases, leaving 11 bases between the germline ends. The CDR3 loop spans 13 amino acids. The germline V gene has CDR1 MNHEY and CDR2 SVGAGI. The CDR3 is CASSLQNPYGYTF. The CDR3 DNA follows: TGTGCCAGCAGTCTACAGAATCCCTATGGCTACACCTTC.

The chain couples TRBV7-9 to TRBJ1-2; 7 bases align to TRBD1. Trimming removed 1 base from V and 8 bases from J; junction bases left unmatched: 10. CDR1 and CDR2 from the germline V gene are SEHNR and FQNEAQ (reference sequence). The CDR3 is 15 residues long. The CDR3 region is CASSLETGQISGYTF. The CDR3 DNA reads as TGTGCCAGCAGCTTAGAGACGGGACAGATCTCAGGCTACACCTTC.

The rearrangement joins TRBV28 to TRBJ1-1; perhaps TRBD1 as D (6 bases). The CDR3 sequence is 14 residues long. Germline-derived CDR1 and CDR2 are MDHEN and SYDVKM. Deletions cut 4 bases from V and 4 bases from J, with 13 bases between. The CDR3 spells CASSSVGGATEAFF. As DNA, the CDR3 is TGTGCCAGCAGTTCTGTGGGGGGGGCCACTGAAGCTTTCTTT. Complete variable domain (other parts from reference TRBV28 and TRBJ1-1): DVKVTQSSRYLVKRTGEKVFLECVQDMDHENMFWYRQDPGLGLRLIYFSYDVKMKEKGDIPEGYSVSREKKERFSLILESASTNQTSMYLCASSSVGGATEAFFGQGTRLTVV.

The CDR3 reads CASSPDSGGHQETQYF. CDR3 coding DNA: TGTGCCAGCAGCCCAGACAGCGGGGGCCACCAAGAGACCCAGTACTTC. The gene calls are TRBV9 and TRBJ2-5; 8 bases fit TRBD2. The V gene end was trimmed by 4 bases and the J gene end by 0 bases; junction bases not matched to a gene: 8. The CDR3 sequence is 16 residues long. CDR1 is SGDLS and CDR2 is YYNGEE in the germline V gene.

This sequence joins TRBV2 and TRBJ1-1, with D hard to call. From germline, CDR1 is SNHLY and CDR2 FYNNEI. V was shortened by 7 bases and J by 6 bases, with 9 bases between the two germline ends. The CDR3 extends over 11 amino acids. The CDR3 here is CASIRVSEAFF. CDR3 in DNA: TGTGCCAGCATCCGAGTTTCTGAAGCTTTCTTT.

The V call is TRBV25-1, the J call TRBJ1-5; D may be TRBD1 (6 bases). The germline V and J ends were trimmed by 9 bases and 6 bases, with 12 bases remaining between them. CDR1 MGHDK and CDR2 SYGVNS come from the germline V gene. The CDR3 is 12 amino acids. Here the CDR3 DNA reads TGTGCCAGTTCCGGGGGGCCTCAGCCCCAGCATTTT. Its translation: CASSGGPQPQHF. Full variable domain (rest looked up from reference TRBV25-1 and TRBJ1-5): EADIYQTPRYLVIGTGKKITLECSQTMGHDKMYWYQQDPGMELHLIHYSYGVNSTEKGDLSSESTVSRIRTEHFPLTLESARPSHTSQYLCASSGGPQPQHFGDGTRLSIL.

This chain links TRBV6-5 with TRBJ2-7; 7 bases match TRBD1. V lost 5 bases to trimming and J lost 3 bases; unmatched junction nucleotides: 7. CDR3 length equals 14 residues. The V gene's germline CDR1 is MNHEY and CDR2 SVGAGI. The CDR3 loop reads CASSHRGLHYEQYF. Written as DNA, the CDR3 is TGTGCCAGCAGTCACAGGGGCCTCCACTACGAGCAGTACTTC.

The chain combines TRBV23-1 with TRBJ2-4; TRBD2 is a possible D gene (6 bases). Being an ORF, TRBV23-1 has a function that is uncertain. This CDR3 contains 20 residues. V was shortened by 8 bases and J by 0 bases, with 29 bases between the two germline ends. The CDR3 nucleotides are TGCGCCAGCGTTAACCCCAGAGGGAGGCGGGGTACCTTAGCCAAAAACATTCAGTACTTC. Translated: CASVNPRGRRGTLAKNIQYF.

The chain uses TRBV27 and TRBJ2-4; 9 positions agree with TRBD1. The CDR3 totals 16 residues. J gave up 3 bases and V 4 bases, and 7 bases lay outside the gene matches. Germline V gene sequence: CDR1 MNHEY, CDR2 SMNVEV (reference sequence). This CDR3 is CASSSSGTGSKNIQYF. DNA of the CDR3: TGTGCCAGCAGTTCCAGCGGGACAGGGAGCAAAAACATTCAGTACTTC.

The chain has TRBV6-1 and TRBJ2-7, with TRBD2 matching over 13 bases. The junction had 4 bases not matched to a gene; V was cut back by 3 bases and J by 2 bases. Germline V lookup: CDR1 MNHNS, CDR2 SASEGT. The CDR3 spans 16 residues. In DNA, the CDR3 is TGTGCCAGCAGTGAGGGGACTAGCGGGGCCCCCTACGAGCAGTACTTC. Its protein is CASSEGTSGAPYEQYF.